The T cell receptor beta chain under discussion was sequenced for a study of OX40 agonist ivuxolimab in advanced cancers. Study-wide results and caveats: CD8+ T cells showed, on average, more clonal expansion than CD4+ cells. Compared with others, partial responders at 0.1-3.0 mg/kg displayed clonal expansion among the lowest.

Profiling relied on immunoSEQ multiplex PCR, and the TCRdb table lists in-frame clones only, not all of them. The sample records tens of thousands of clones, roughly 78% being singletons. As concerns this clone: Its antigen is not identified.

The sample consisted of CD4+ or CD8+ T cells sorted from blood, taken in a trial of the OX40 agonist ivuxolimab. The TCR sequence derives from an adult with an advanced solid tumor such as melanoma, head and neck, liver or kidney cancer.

The CDR3 here is CASSHPPRGQGSDTQYF. In DNA, the CDR3 is TGTGCCAGCAGCCACCCCCCAAGGGGTCAAGGCTCAGATACGCAGTATTTT. V is TRBV4-2 and J is TRBJ2-3, with D maybe TRBD1 (5 bases). The length of the CDR3 is 17 residues. V was cut by 3 bases and J by 4 bases, with 20 bases left in between. The germline gives CDR1 LGHNA, CDR2 YNFKEQ.